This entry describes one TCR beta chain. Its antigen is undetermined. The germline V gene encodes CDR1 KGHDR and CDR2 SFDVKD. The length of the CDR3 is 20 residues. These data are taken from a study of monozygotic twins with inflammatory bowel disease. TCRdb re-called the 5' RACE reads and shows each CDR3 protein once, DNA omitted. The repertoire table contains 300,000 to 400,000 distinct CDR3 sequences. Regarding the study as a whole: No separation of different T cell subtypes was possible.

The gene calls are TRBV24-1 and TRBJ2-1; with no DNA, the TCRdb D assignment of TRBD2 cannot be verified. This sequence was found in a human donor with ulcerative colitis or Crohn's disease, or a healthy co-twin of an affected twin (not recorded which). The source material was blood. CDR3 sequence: CATSDPGLAGGLSSYNEQFF.